This TCR beta chain originates from a study of regulatory dendritic cells for organ transplantation. Germline loops: CDR1 MNHEY, CDR2 SVGAGI. V lost 2 bases, J lost 3 bases, and 6 bases stayed unmatched. This CDR3 region has 15 residues. This clone was seen once. Measured with immunoSEQ multiplex PCR; TCRdb has only the in-frame clones, and not every one. The data contain around 30,000 clones, about four fifths of them singletons. The rearrangement links TRBV6-5 to TRBJ2-7; 8 nucleotides align to TRBD1. The sequenced sample was naive CD4+ T cells from blood. The sample's subset: CD45RA+ naive T cells. The clonotype was recovered from a human donor in good health. The CDR3 reads CASSYTTGVDYEQYF. The CDR3 DNA sequence: TGTGCCAGCAGTTACACGACAGGGGTAGACTACGAGCAGTACTTC.